This T cell receptor beta chain is from a study of cytomegalovirus exposure and HLA in healthy donors. Points from the study as a whole: Rarity marked most TCR sequences, yet some public TCRs occurred in many donors. Later analysis associated a missense DCLRE1C variant with TCR beta V- and J-gene trimming.

Regarding this clone: Its target is not known.

60 Vbeta and 13 Jbeta primers were used in PCR. TCRdb keeps only in-frame clones here, not all; method: immunoSEQ multiplex PCR. The data hold more than 150,000 clones, with approximately 80% observed a single time. Germline CDR1 SGHVS, CDR2 FNYEAQ. This CDR3 spans 15 amino acids. The chain employs TRBV7-6 and TRBJ2-5; tentative D call: TRBD1 (5 bases). The DNA end lines up better with TRBJ2-7; the J call may be wrong. This clonotype was sampled from a boy between 10 and 17 years old in good health and CMV-seronegative. The specimen was PBMCs. As DNA, the CDR3 is TGTGCCAGCAGCTCCAGGGCCCCACATCACTACGAGCAGTACTTC. Protein: CASSSRAPHHYEQYF.